The next 29 T cell receptor beta chains were all read from a single sample in a study of cytomegalovirus exposure and HLA in healthy donors. Sequenced by immunoSEQ multiplex PCR; TCRdb stores in-frame clones only, minus some. Of some 130,000 clones detected, approximately 84% appear once; the ten largest clones hold 30%. Input material: PBMCs. The receptors stem from a man aged 25 to 40 in good health and CMV-seropositive.

A single count supports this clone. The chain couples TRBV7-2 to TRBJ1-1, with D possibly TRBD1 on 5 matching bases. The V gene's germline CDR1 is SGHTA and CDR2 FQGNSA. The CDR3 has 13 residues. The V gene lost 3 bases and the J gene lost 4 bases, with 9 bases spanning the gap. CDR3 protein: CASSFQGSTEAFF. CDR3 sequence (DNA): TGTGCCAGCAGCTTCCAGGGAAGCACTGAAGCTTTCTTT.

This clone occurred a few times. The CDR3 spells CASSESQYEQYF. DNA for the CDR3: TGTGCCAGCAGTGAATCCCAGTACGAGCAGTACTTC. The rearrangement links TRBV25-1 to TRBJ2-7; D uncertain. The germline CDR1 and CDR2 sequences are MGHDK and SYGVNS. V was clipped by 1 base and J by 4 bases, with 5 bases between them. The CDR3 sequence is 12 residues long.

The chain employs TRBV6-1 and TRBJ2-6, with D perhaps TRBD1 (6 bases). CDR1 and CDR2 (germline): MNHNS, SASEGT. This CDR3 is 19 amino acids long. V lost 1 base, J lost 0 bases, and 16 bases lay in between. In nucleotides, the CDR3 is TGTGCCAGCAGTGAAGAGGCCCTAGGGGACAACTCTGGGGCCAACGTCCTGACTTTC. It encodes CASSEEALGDNSGANVLTF.

The chain carries TRBV5-4 and TRBJ2-1; 7 bases are shared with TRBD1. The CDR3 has 15 amino acids. CDR1 and CDR2 (germline): SGHNT, YYREEE (reference sequence). Trimming took 4 bases from V and 8 from J; bases not matched to a gene: 12. The DNA for the CDR3 is TGTGCCAGCAGCCCTGGGACAGACCTTTTCTATGAGCAGTTCTTC. This gives the protein CASSPGTDLFYEQFF.

V and J are TRBV7-9 and TRBJ2-2; possible D gene TRBD1, 8 bases. Between the trimmed V and J ends, which lost 4 bases and 4 bases, there was a span of 16 bases. This CDR3 is built from 16 residues. Germline lookup yields CDR1 SEHNR and CDR2 FQNEAQ (reference sequence). The CDR3 region is CASSSGQGGSTGELFF. CDR3 in DNA: TGTGCCAGCAGCTCAGGACAGGGAGGGAGCACCGGGGAGCTGTTTTTT.

The chain recombines TRBV6-5 with TRBJ1-1; D not certain. Germline V gives CDR1 MNHEY, CDR2 SVGAGI. The V gene lost 2 bases and the J gene lost 1 base, with 14 bases spanning the gap. The CDR3 is 16 amino acids. Here the CDR3 DNA reads TGTGCCAGCAGTTACGGGCCCGGCAGCCCGAACACTGAAGCTTTCTTT. It encodes CASSYGPGSPNTEAFF.

The genes are TRBV4-3 and TRBJ1-2; no definite D call. Between the trimmed V and J ends, which lost 0 bases and 4 bases, there was a span of 9 bases. This CDR3 is 14 amino acids long. Germline-derived CDR1 and CDR2 are LGHNA and YSLEER. The CDR3: CASSQDLSIYGYTF. The CDR3 DNA follows: TGCGCCAGCAGCCAAGATCTCAGTATCTATGGCTACACCTTC.

In DNA form, the CDR3 reads TGCGCCAGCAGTATCACTAGCGGGAGTACCGGGGAGCTGTTTTTT. This gives the protein CASSITSGSTGELFF. The chain recombines TRBV10-1 with TRBJ2-2, with 11 bases matching TRBD2. CDR3 size: 15 residues. Per germline, CDR1 WNHNN and CDR2 SYGVQD (reference sequence). The junction had 4 bases not matched to a gene; V was cut back by 5 bases and J by 5 bases.

The rearrangement uses TRBV27 and TRBJ2-1, with TRBD1 matching 8 bases. Germline V CDR1 and CDR2: MNHEY, SMNVEV (reference sequence). V dropped 4 bases and J dropped 3; count of bases not matched to a gene: 8. This CDR3 has 16 residues. The chain's CDR3 is CASSSLGQGIYNEQFF. The CDR3 DNA is TGTGCCAGCAGTTCCCTCGGACAGGGTATCTACAATGAGCAGTTCTTC.

This chain uses TRBV30 with TRBJ2-3; TRBD2 might be the D (6 bases). Germline assignment: CDR1 GTSNPN and CDR2 SVGIG (reference sequence). Between the trimmed V and J ends, which lost 1 base and 0 bases, there was a span of 8 bases. This CDR3 region has 14 residues. CDR3 coding DNA: TGTGCCTGGAGTGATGGGACTAGCACAGATACGCAGTATTTT. This gives the protein CAWSDGTSTDTQYF.

The chain joins TRBV5-1 to TRBJ2-1, with D possibly matching TRBD1 (5 bases). The CDR3 extends over 13 amino acids. Germline V gene sequence: CDR1 SGHRS, CDR2 YFSETQ. Trimming removed 2 bases at V and 7 bases at J, with 10 bases between. The CDR3 DNA reads TGCGCCAGCAGCTTTGGGGCGCCGAATGAGCAGTTCTTC. The encoded protein is CASSFGAPNEQFF.

V gene TRBV19 combines with J gene TRBJ1-1; D not resolved. Trimming shortened V by 2 bases and J by 8 bases, and 15 bases separated the two germline ends. CDR1 is LNHDA, CDR2 SQIVND, per germline (reference sequence). The CDR3 covers 14 residues. CDR3: CASSILEGAGEAFF. The CDR3 DNA sequence: TGTGCCAGTAGTATACTCGAGGGCGCGGGAGAAGCTTTCTTT.

The chain links TRBV7-6 to TRBJ1-3; 7 nucleotides align to TRBD1. Germline loops: CDR1 SGHVS, CDR2 FNYEAQ. There are 14 residues in the CDR3. V lost 5 bases to trimming and J lost 3 bases; unmatched junction nucleotides: 4. In DNA, the CDR3 is TGTGCCAGCAGCCGGGGGACAGATGGAAACACCATATATTTT. Translation gives CASSRGTDGNTIYF.

J is TRBJ2-7 and V is TRBV14; D gene ambiguous. CDR1 and CDR2 from the germline V gene are SGHDN and FVKESK. The CDR3 has 14 amino acids. Trimming cost V 1 base and J 6 bases, with 13 bases left between them. CDR3 amino acids: CASSQAVRQGEQYF. The CDR3 DNA sequence: TGTGCCAGCAGCCAAGCCGTCAGGCAAGGCGAGCAGTACTTC.

The rearrangement joins TRBV7-6 to TRBJ2-7; 11 nucleotides line up with TRBD2. V was clipped by 2 bases and J by 3 bases; unmatched bases: 3. The CDR3 is 15 residues long. Germline V gene lookup returns CDR1 SGHVS and CDR2 FNYEAQ. The CDR3 DNA reads TGTGCCAGCAGCTTATCGGGGACTAGCGGCTACGAGCAGTACTTC. Its protein is CASSLSGTSGYEQYF.

This chain uses TRBV27 with TRBJ1-2; 8 bases fit TRBD1. CDR1 and CDR2 from the germline V gene are MNHEY and SMNVEV (reference sequence). Losses at the gene ends were 1 base for V and 8 bases for J; bases not matched to a gene: 9. The CDR3 has 15 residues. The CDR3 sequence: CASSLYRTGNQGYTF. The DNA for the CDR3 is TGTGCCAGCAGTTTATATAGGACAGGGAATCAGGGCTACACCTTC.

V is TRBV6-6 and J is TRBJ1-2; TRBD1 aligns across 8 bases. Germline CDR1 reads MNHNY; CDR2 reads SVGAGI (reference sequence). Trimming at V came to 5 bases and at J to 0 bases, leaving 5 bases not matched to a gene. The CDR3 length is 15 residues. CDR3 protein: CASSDRGMTNYGYTF. The CDR3 DNA reads TGTGCCAGCAGTGACAGGGGTATGACTAACTATGGCTACACCTTC.

The V and J genes are TRBV7-3 and TRBJ2-7, with D perhaps matching TRBD2 (7 bases). This CDR3 spans 14 amino acids. Germline V lookup: CDR1 SGHTA, CDR2 FQGTGA. Trimming shortened V by 5 bases and J by 4 bases, and 15 bases separated the two germline ends. Written as DNA, the CDR3 is TGTGCCAGCAGCCCGGCCGGGGGGCAATACGAGCAGTACTTC. This encodes CASSPAGGQYEQYF.

The chain carries TRBV2 and TRBJ2-5; 10 bases line up with TRBD1. With V trimmed by 6 bases and J by 2 bases, 3 bases remained unmatched. The CDR3 extends over 14 amino acids. Germline CDR1 is SNHLY and CDR2 is FYNNEI. This chain's CDR3 is CASSRDRGQETQYF. CDR3 nucleotides: TGTGCCAGCAGCCGGGACAGGGGACAAGAGACCCAGTACTTC.

Written as DNA, the CDR3 is TGTGCCAGCAGCTTTACAGGGGATGAGCAGTTCTTC. Its translation: CASSFTGDEQFF. The V call is TRBV11-3, the J call TRBJ2-1, with 7 nucleotides matching TRBD1. V was clipped by 3 bases and J by 8 bases; unmatched bases: 1. The CDR3 is 12 residues long. Germline CDR1 reads SGHNT; CDR2 reads YENEEA.

This clone was observed a handful of times. This chain uses TRBV7-2 with TRBJ1-3, with TRBD1 as a possible D gene (5 bases). V was clipped by 1 base and J by 1 base, with 14 bases between them. This CDR3 has 17 residues. Germline V gene lookup returns CDR1 SGHTA and CDR2 FQGNSA. The CDR3 region is CASSLGGQGLSGNTIYF. DNA of the CDR3: TGTGCCAGCAGCTTAGGGGGTCAGGGATTGTCTGGAAACACCATATATTTT.

This clone was seen repeatedly, ten times or more. The chain has TRBV18 and TRBJ1-2; 9 bases map to TRBD1. J gave up 2 bases and V 2 bases, and 6 bases lay outside the gene matches. This CDR3 has 16 residues. Germline CDR1 is KGHSH and CDR2 is LQKENI. The chain's CDR3 is CASSPEQGAKNYGYTF. The CDR3, as DNA: TGTGCCAGCTCACCAGAACAGGGGGCGAAGAACTATGGCTACACCTTC.

This chain connects TRBV10-2 to TRBJ2-3, with D possibly being TRBD2 (5 bases). CDR3 length: 14 amino acids. From germline, CDR1 is WSHSY and CDR2 SAAADI. V was shortened by 5 bases and J by 6 bases, with 15 bases between the two germline ends. CDR3 amino acids: CASSSLALIDTQYF. CDR3 DNA sequence: TGCGCCAGCAGTAGCCTAGCTCTAATTGATACGCAGTATTTT.

This clone was seen a handful of times. The rearrangement uses TRBV14 and TRBJ2-7; TRBD1 is a possible D gene (8 bases). The CDR3 totals 15 residues. V was trimmed by 5 bases and J by 9 bases, leaving 23 bases between them. Germline values: CDR1 SGHDN, CDR2 FVKESK. The CDR3 DNA follows: TGTGCCAGCAGCTTTGGCCACAGGGGGGGGACGTGGCAGTACTTC. Translating it yields CASSFGHRGGTWQYF.

This chain uses TRBV28 with TRBJ1-1; TRBD1 might be the D (5 bases). V shed 5 bases and J shed 2 bases, with 12 bases lying between them. The CDR3 contains 14 residues. Germline V CDR1 and CDR2: MDHEN, SYDVKM. The CDR3 DNA sequence: TGTGCCAGCAGTACTGGACATGCCAACACTGAAGCTTTCTTT. Its translation: CASSTGHANTEAFF.

The rearrangement links TRBV7-2 to TRBJ1-2; 11 nucleotides line up with TRBD1. Germline V CDR1 and CDR2: SGHTA, FQGNSA. V shed 5 bases and J 5 bases; nucleotides not matched to a gene: 13. The CDR3 runs to 17 residues. CDR3 sequence (DNA): TGTGCCAGCAGCCCTAACTTAGGACAGGGGGCGCTGTATGGCTACACCTTC. Translation: CASSPNLGQGALYGYTF.

This chain joins TRBV7-2 and TRBJ2-3; 13 nucleotides line up with TRBD2. Germline loops: CDR1 SGHTA, CDR2 FQGNSA. This CDR3 has 17 residues. V dropped 3 bases and J dropped 3; count of bases not matched to a gene: 6. The CDR3 spells CASSLGLAGSRTDTQYF. The CDR3 bases are TGTGCCAGCAGCTTGGGACTAGCGGGAAGTCGGACAGATACGCAGTATTTT.

This chain joins TRBV13 and TRBJ2-7, with 7 bases matching TRBD2. CDR1 is PRHDT and CDR2 is FYEKMQ in the germline V gene (reference sequence). Germline trimming cut 5 bases from V and 7 bases from J; bases unmatched to any gene: 14. CDR3 length equals 15 residues. CDR3 DNA sequence: TGTGCCAGCAGCGACCGACTAGCACGAGCGAAAGAGCAGTACTTC. Translating gives CASSDRLARAKEQYF.

The chain recombines TRBV15 with TRBJ2-7, with TRBD2 matching 8 bases. Losses at the gene ends were 1 base for V and 3 bases for J; bases not matched to a gene: 5. CDR1 LNHNV and CDR2 YYDKDF come from the germline V gene (reference sequence). CDR3 length equals 15 residues. The CDR3 DNA follows: TGTGCCACCAGCAGAGTAACTAGCGGAGACTACGAGCAGTACTTC. Amino acid sequence: CATSRVTSGDYEQYF.